This is a list of T cell receptor beta chains from one sample in a study of cytomegalovirus exposure and HLA in healthy donors. TCRdb's table, derived via immunoSEQ multiplex PCR, lists solely in-frame clones and lacks some. In total, the table holds 140,000 to 150,000 clones. The sample was PBMCs. The receptors originated from a male donor in good health and CMV-seronegative. The CDR3 runs from the conserved cysteine through the conserved F or W. Fields, in order: D gene, V gene, J gene, CDR3 protein, CDR3 DNA. A D gene is named only where the DNA matches it firmly.

d_gene: TRBD1
v_gene: TRBV6-5
j_gene: TRBJ1-2
CDR3aa: CASSYSGQAYGYTF
CDR3nt: TGTGCCAGCAGTTACTCGGGACAGGCTTATGGCTACACCTTC

d_gene: TRBD1
v_gene: TRBV7-9
j_gene: TRBJ2-7
CDR3aa: CASSLHPGQGAYEQYF
CDR3nt: TGTGCCAGCAGTCTTCATCCGGGTCAGGGGGCGTACGAGCAGTACTTC

d_gene: TRBD1
v_gene: TRBV5-1
j_gene: TRBJ1-2
CDR3aa: CASSPGQGPYGYTF
CDR3nt: TGCGCCAGCAGCCCCGGACAGGGGCCCTATGGCTACACCTTC

d_gene: NA
v_gene: TRBV7-3
j_gene: TRBJ2-3
CDR3aa: CASSRQSSSTDTQYF
CDR3nt: TGTGCCAGCAGCAGACAGAGCTCTAGCACAGATACGCAGTATTTT

d_gene: NA
v_gene: TRBV7-3
j_gene: TRBJ1-1
CDR3aa: CASSRNRGITEAFF
CDR3nt: TGTGCCAGCAGCCGGAACCGGGGGATCACTGAAGCTTTCTTT

d_gene: TRBD2
v_gene: TRBV6-1
j_gene: TRBJ2-3
CDR3aa: CASSGASGGTDTQYF
CDR3nt: TGTGCCAGCAGTGGGGCTAGCGGGGGTACAGATACGCAGTATTTT

d_gene: NA
v_gene: TRBV28
j_gene: TRBJ1-2
CDR3aa: CASSSGHRGGYTF
CDR3nt: TGTGCCAGCAGTTCCGGACACAGAGGCGGCTACACCTTC

d_gene: NA
v_gene: TRBV18
j_gene: TRBJ1-2
CDR3aa: CASSNFTGSGNGYTF
CDR3nt: TGTGCCAGCTCAAATTTTACAGGGTCTGGCAATGGCTACACCTTC

d_gene: TRBD1
v_gene: TRBV28
j_gene: TRBJ1-5
CDR3aa: CASPTGDQPQHF
CDR3nt: TGTGCCAGCCCGACAGGGGATCAGCCCCAGCATTTT

d_gene: NA
v_gene: TRBV27
j_gene: TRBJ1-1
CDR3aa: CASSPPGRGTEAFF
CDR3nt: TGTGCCAGCAGTCCCCCCGGCAGGGGAACCGAAGCTTTCTTT

d_gene: NA
v_gene: TRBV18
j_gene: TRBJ2-1
CDR3aa: CASSPTPHPNNEQFF
CDR3nt: TGTGCCAGCTCACCAACTCCCCATCCCAACAATGAGCAGTTCTTC

d_gene: TRBD2
v_gene: TRBV29-1
j_gene: TRBJ2-1
CDR3aa: CSVAGLADYNEQFF
CDR3nt: TGCAGCGTTGCCGGACTAGCGGACTACAATGAGCAGTTCTTC

d_gene: TRBD1
v_gene: TRBV7-9
j_gene: TRBJ1-1
CDR3aa: CASSFVQGGTEAFF
CDR3nt: TGTGCCAGCAGCTTTGTACAGGGGGGCACTGAAGCTTTCTTT

d_gene: NA
v_gene: TRBV5-1
j_gene: TRBJ1-1
CDR3aa: CASSFDPGEAFF
CDR3nt: TGCGCCAGCAGCTTTGACCCCGGGGAAGCTTTCTTT

d_gene: NA
v_gene: TRBV6-4
j_gene: TRBJ1-5
CDR3aa: CASSPALGDQPQHF
CDR3nt: TGTGCCAGCAGCCCGGCCCTGGGAGACCAGCCCCAGCATTTT

d_gene: NA
v_gene: TRBV30
j_gene: TRBJ2-2
CDR3aa: CAWRITGLYTGELFF
CDR3nt: TGTGCCTGGAGAATCACTGGGCTATACACCGGGGAGCTGTTTTTT

d_gene: NA
v_gene: TRBV5-1
j_gene: TRBJ2-2
CDR3aa: CASSLGLENTGELFF
CDR3nt: TGCGCCAGCAGCTTGGGGTTAGAGAACACCGGGGAGCTGTTTTTT

d_gene: TRBD2
v_gene: TRBV27
j_gene: TRBJ2-4
CDR3aa: CARPPGTRKDIQYF
CDR3nt: TGTGCCAGACCCCCCGGGACTAGAAAGGACATTCAGTACTTC

d_gene: TRBD2
v_gene: TRBV4-2
j_gene: TRBJ2-5
CDR3aa: CASSLNPGREETQYF
CDR3nt: TGTGCCAGCAGCCTTAATCCCGGGCGGGAGGAGACCCAGTACTTC

d_gene: NA
v_gene: TRBV30
j_gene: TRBJ1-6
CDR3aa: CAWSVGILGRSRSPLHF
CDR3nt: TGTGCCTGGAGTGTAGGGATTTTGGGGCGCAGTAGGTCACCCCTCCACTTT

d_gene: NA
v_gene: TRBV28
j_gene: TRBJ2-7
CDR3aa: CASSPRPNSRTDYEQYF
CDR3nt: TGTGCCAGCAGTCCAAGACCCAATTCACGGACTGACTACGAGCAGTACTTC

d_gene: NA
v_gene: TRBV27
j_gene: TRBJ2-3
CDR3aa: CASSSTGKDTQYF
CDR3nt: TGTGCCAGCAGTTCTACAGGCAAAGATACGCAGTATTTT

d_gene: NA
v_gene: TRBV11-2
j_gene: TRBJ1-2
CDR3aa: CASSLGFSYGYTF
CDR3nt: TGTGCCAGCAGCTTAGGATTCAGCTATGGCTACACCTTC

d_gene: NA
v_gene: TRBV18
j_gene: TRBJ1-1
CDR3aa: CASSPGGGGNTEAFF
CDR3nt: TGTGCCAGCTCCCCGGGAGGCGGCGGGAACACTGAAGCTTTCTTT

d_gene: NA
v_gene: TRBV5-6
j_gene: TRBJ2-6
CDR3aa: CASSLSQAGANVLTF
CDR3nt: TGTGCCAGCAGCTTGTCTCAGGCTGGGGCCAACGTCCTGACTTTC

d_gene: NA
v_gene: TRBV30
j_gene: TRBJ1-6
CDR3aa: CAWSPQGSYNSPLHF
CDR3nt: TGTGCCTGGAGTCCACAGGGCTCCTATAATTCACCCCTCCACTTT

d_gene: NA
v_gene: TRBV5-1
j_gene: TRBJ1-2
CDR3aa: CASSSFSNYGYTF
CDR3nt: TGCGCCAGCAGCTCCTTCAGTAACTATGGCTACACCTTC

d_gene: NA
v_gene: TRBV4-2
j_gene: TRBJ2-3
CDR3aa: CASSQDKGQGLGTDTQYF
CDR3nt: TGTGCCAGCAGCCAAGATAAGGGGCAAGGGCTTGGGACAGATACGCAGTATTTT

d_gene: NA
v_gene: TRBV25-1
j_gene: TRBJ1-2
CDR3aa: CASSGLRDPYGYTF
CDR3nt: TGTGCCAGCAGTGGTCTGAGGGATCCGTATGGCTACACCTTC

d_gene: NA
v_gene: TRBV6-1
j_gene: TRBJ2-1
CDR3aa: CASSGHNMNEQFF
CDR3nt: TGTGCCAGCAGTGGTCACAATATGAATGAGCAGTTCTTC

d_gene: TRBD1
v_gene: TRBV18
j_gene: TRBJ2-2
CDR3aa: CASSPPGQENTGELFF
CDR3nt: TGTGCCAGCTCACCACCGGGACAGGAGAACACCGGGGAGCTGTTTTTT

d_gene: NA
v_gene: TRBV5-6
j_gene: TRBJ2-3
CDR3aa: CASSRADTQYF
CDR3nt: TGTGCCAGCAGCCGGGCAGATACGCAGTATTTT

d_gene: TRBD2
v_gene: TRBV2
j_gene: TRBJ2-1
CDR3aa: CASGLAGKDEQFF
CDR3nt: TGTGCGTCGGGACTAGCGGGAAAAGATGAGCAGTTCTTC

d_gene: NA
v_gene: TRBV7-9
j_gene: TRBJ2-7
CDR3aa: CASSPTRRPGHSYEQYF
CDR3nt: TGTGCCAGCAGCCCCACGCGCCGTCCGGGACACTCCTACGAGCAGTACTTC

d_gene: TRBD1
v_gene: TRBV6-5
j_gene: TRBJ1-1
CDR3aa: CASRLSGQGRTEAFF
CDR3nt: TGTGCCAGCAGACTTTCCGGACAGGGGAGGACTGAAGCTTTCTTT

d_gene: NA
v_gene: TRBV28
j_gene: TRBJ1-2
CDR3aa: CASSWGGATYGYTF
CDR3nt: TGTGCCAGCAGTTGGGGGGGGGCCACCTATGGCTACACCTTC

d_gene: NA
v_gene: TRBV30
j_gene: TRBJ1-4
CDR3aa: CAWSAQGREKLFF
CDR3nt: TGTGCCTGGAGTGCTCAGGGCAGGGAAAAACTGTTTTTT

d_gene: NA
v_gene: TRBV27
j_gene: TRBJ2-3
CDR3aa: CASSWYAGSTDTQYF
CDR3nt: TGTGCCAGCAGTTGGTATGCGGGAAGCACAGATACGCAGTATTTT

d_gene: TRBD1
v_gene: TRBV15
j_gene: TRBJ1-2
CDR3aa: CATSRERTGRSHGYTF
CDR3nt: TGTGCCACCAGCAGGGAGAGGACAGGTCGAAGTCATGGCTACACCTTC

d_gene: TRBD2
v_gene: TRBV5-1
j_gene: TRBJ2-2
CDR3aa: CASSSGLAANTGELFF
CDR3nt: TGCGCCAGCAGCTCGGGACTAGCGGCGAACACCGGGGAGCTGTTTTTT

d_gene: TRBD2
v_gene: TRBV30
j_gene: TRBJ2-1
CDR3aa: CAWSVVPSGRFSEQFF
CDR3nt: TGTGCCTGGAGTGTCGTCCCTAGCGGGAGGTTTAGTGAGCAGTTCTTC

d_gene: NA
v_gene: TRBV7-6
j_gene: TRBJ2-7
CDR3aa: CASSQPGASSYEQYF
CDR3nt: TGTGCCAGCAGTCAGCCGGGAGCCTCATCCTACGAGCAGTACTTC

d_gene: TRBD1
v_gene: TRBV19
j_gene: TRBJ2-7
CDR3aa: CASKGTGNLYEQYF
CDR3nt: TGTGCCAGTAAGGGGACAGGGAACCTCTACGAGCAGTACTTC